These 32 T cell receptor beta chains originate from one sample sequenced in a study of T cells after yellow fever vaccination. TCRdb re-called the 5' RACE reads with MiXCR, one entry per CDR3 protein. Of about 230,000 distinct CDR3 sequences in the sample, around 6.7% were seen once. The specimen was CD4+ T cells sorted from PBMCs, collected on the day of the yellow fever booster vaccination. All receptors come from a man younger than 45 who received the YFV17D yellow fever vaccine.

This clonotype turned up a few times. This chain uses TRBV20-1 with TRBJ2-5; 7 nucleotides agree with TRBD2. V dropped 5 bases and J dropped 3; count of bases not matched to a gene: 6. Germline V gives CDR1 DFQATT, CDR2 SNEGSKA (reference sequence). The CDR3 covers 13 residues. Here the CDR3 reads CSAPGLDEETQYF. CDR3 DNA: TGCAGTGCTCCTGGACTAGACGAAGAGACCCAGTACTTC.

This clonotype was seen a handful of times. This sequence joins TRBV14 and TRBJ2-7; the D gene is possibly TRBD2 (6 bases). Trimming left V 2 bases short and J 2 bases short, with 16 bases between. The CDR3 length is 16 residues. Germline CDR1 and CDR2: SGHDN and FVKESK. CDR3 sequence reads: CASSQLSGVAPYEQYF. DNA for the CDR3: TGTGCCAGCAGCCAACTCTCGGGGGTTGCGCCCTACGAGCAGTACTTC.

This clonotype was counted at least ten times. The chain has TRBV5-1 and TRBJ2-5, with D unclear. The germline V gene has CDR1 SGHRS and CDR2 YFSETQ. The CDR3 is 14 amino acids. The ends were cut back, 4 bases at V and 2 bases at J, with 12 bases in the middle. CDR3: CASSNTFGQETQYF. DNA of the CDR3: TGCGCCAGCAGCAACACCTTTGGTCAAGAGACCCAGTACTTC.

This clonotype was observed a handful of times. The chain couples TRBV20-1 to TRBJ2-2, with 11 positions matching TRBD2. Germline V CDR1 and CDR2: DFQATT, SNEGSKA (reference sequence). CDR3 length equals 14 residues. V shed 5 bases, J shed 7 bases, and the junction held 6 bases outside the gene matches. CDR3 in amino acids: CSARVAGGFGELFF. The CDR3 bases are TGCAGTGCTCGGGTAGCGGGAGGGTTCGGGGAGCTGTTTTTT.

This clonotype was detected ten times or more. The chain links TRBV11-2 to TRBJ2-3; D not certain. The CDR3 spans 12 residues. The V gene lost 2 bases and the J gene lost 5 bases, with 5 bases spanning the gap. Germline V gene sequence: CDR1 SGHAT, CDR2 FQNNGV. The CDR3 sequence is CASSLFGDTQYF. The CDR3 DNA reads as TGTGCCAGCAGCTTATTCGGAGATACGCAGTATTTT.

In its sample, this clonotype was seen a few times. This chain uses TRBV3-1 with TRBJ2-5; 9 positions match TRBD2. V lost 6 bases, J lost 2 bases, and 7 bases stayed unmatched. Germline V gene sequence: CDR1 LGHDT, CDR2 YNNKEL (reference sequence). This CDR3 comprises 15 residues. The CDR3 region is CASSPTSGWQETQYF. Written as DNA, the CDR3 is TGTGCCAGCAGTCCTACTAGCGGGTGGCAAGAGACCCAGTACTTC.

V gene TRBV12-3 or TRBV12-4 combines with J gene TRBJ1-5, with TRBD1 identical over 8 bases. The CDR3 contains 14 residues. V lost 3 bases and J lost 7; bases outside the gene matches: 5. The CDR3 sequence: CASSFTGGRQPQHF. CDR3 bases: TGTGCCAGCAGTTTCACAGGGGGTCGGCAGCCCCAGCATTTT.

This clonotype was picked up many times. The gene calls are TRBV5-1 and TRBJ2-1; 9 nucleotides match TRBD2. This CDR3 contains 15 residues. V shed 0 bases and J 2 bases; nucleotides not matched to a gene: 0. Germline V lookup: CDR1 SGHRS, CDR2 YFSETQ. The CDR3 nucleotides read TGCGCCAGCAGCTTGGCTAGCGGGACCTACAATGAGCAGTTCTTC. This encodes CASSLASGTYNEQFF.

This clonotype came up a few times. The chain links TRBV6-5 to TRBJ1-4; D not certain. V shed 5 bases and J shed 8 bases, with 9 bases lying between them. The germline CDR1 and CDR2 sequences are MNHEY and SVGAGI. This CDR3 region has 12 residues. The CDR3 DNA sequence: TGTGCCAGCAGTCCGGCTGGGGAAAAACTGTTTTTT. Translation: CASSPAGEKLFF.

This clonotype was observed a handful of times. The junction shows a germline mismatch at one end, possibly a read error. V and J are TRBV6-6 and TRBJ2-2; D gene ambiguous. The CDR3 is 12 residues long. CDR1 is MNHNY, CDR2 SVGAGI, per germline (reference sequence). Written as DNA, the CDR3 is TGTGCCAGCAGTAAGAACTCCGGGGAGCTGTTTTTT. This gives the protein CASSKNSGELFF.

Ten or more counts support this clonotype. V is TRBV9 and J is TRBJ2-5; 8 nucleotides line up with TRBD1. Germline V gene sequence: CDR1 SGDLS, CDR2 YYNGEE. This CDR3 has 15 residues. The trim removed 0 bases at V and 4 bases at J, leaving 5 bases unmatched. This CDR3 reads CASSVGTGIRETQYF. Here the CDR3 DNA reads TGTGCCAGCAGCGTAGGGACAGGGATTCGAGAGACCCAGTACTTC.

The table lists this clonotype with a few counts. The J gene is TRBJ2-3, the V gene TRBV20-1; 10 bases are shared with TRBD1. CDR1 and CDR2 (germline): DFQATT, SNEGSKA (reference sequence). The CDR3 totals 14 residues. DNA of the CDR3: TGCAGAAGGCGGGACAGGGGTAGCACAGATACGCAGTATTTT. As protein: CRRRDRGSTDTQYF.

The J gene is TRBJ2-2, the V gene TRBV15, with D unresolved. Per the germline V gene, CDR1 is LNHNV and CDR2 is YYDKDF (reference sequence). V was cut by 0 bases and J by 0 bases, with 14 bases left in between. The CDR3 is made up of 18 amino acids. CDR3 amino acids: CATSRDWAADANTGELFF. The CDR3 bases are TGTGCCACCAGCAGAGATTGGGCGGCCGACGCGAACACCGGGGAGCTGTTTTTT.

This clonotype turned up a few times. The V gene is TRBV2, the J gene TRBJ2-5; 7 bases map to TRBD2. Germline V gene lookup returns CDR1 SNHLY and CDR2 FYNNEI. With V trimmed by 6 bases and J by 5 bases, 9 bases remained unmatched. This CDR3 is built from 14 residues. The CDR3 bases are TGTGCCAGCAGACGGACTAGTATTGCTGAGACCCAGTACTTC. As protein: CASRRTSIAETQYF.

The rearrangement links TRBV14 to TRBJ2-2; D remains ambiguous. The CDR3 has 14 amino acids. With 4 bases removed from V and 2 bases from J, the gap between germline ends came to 8 bases. Germline assignment: CDR1 SGHDN and CDR2 FVKESK. The CDR3 here is CASSPHRNTGELFF. As DNA, the CDR3 is TGTGCCAGCAGCCCTCACAGAAACACCGGGGAGCTGTTTTTT.

This clonotype showed up just a few times. The V and J genes are TRBV19 and TRBJ2-1; D is tentatively TRBD1 or TRBD2 (5 bases each). This CDR3 region has 13 residues. Trimming left V 10 bases short and J 5 bases short, with 15 bases between. In germline, CDR1 is LNHDA, CDR2 SQIVND (reference sequence). The chain's CDR3 is CATQGAGHNEQFF. The CDR3 nucleotides read TGTGCCACCCAGGGAGCCGGCCACAATGAGCAGTTCTTC.

This clonotype was detected many times. J is TRBJ2-7 and V is TRBV5-1, with TRBD1 identical over 7 bases. V lost 4 bases to trimming and J lost 2 bases; unmatched junction nucleotides: 6. CDR1 is SGHRS, CDR2 YFSETQ, per germline. This CDR3 has 14 amino acids. CDR3 in DNA: TGCGCCAGCAGCCGTCGGGACAGTCCCTACGAGCAGTACTTC. Protein sequence: CASSRRDSPYEQYF.

This clonotype was observed many times. J is TRBJ2-2 and V is TRBV7-2; TRBD2 agrees at 9 bases. From germline, CDR1 is SGHTA and CDR2 FQGNSA. The CDR3 runs 17 residues. V dropped 3 bases and J dropped 5; count of bases not matched to a gene: 10. In nucleotides, the CDR3 is TGTGCCAGCAGCTTCGGCAGACTAGCGGTGGGGACCGGGGAGCTGTTTTTT. As protein: CASSFGRLAVGTGELFF.

This clonotype was seen more than once but under ten times. The chain recombines TRBV20-1 with TRBJ2-5, with D tentatively TRBD2 (5 bases). V gave up 3 bases and J gave up 2 bases, with 10 bases separating them. The CDR3 contains 13 residues. In germline, CDR1 is DFQATT, CDR2 SNEGSKA (reference sequence). In DNA, the CDR3 is TGCAGTGCTAGGCCTAGCCTGCAAGAGACCCAGTACTTC. It is translated as CSARPSLQETQYF.

This clonotype appeared many times. V is TRBV12-3 or TRBV12-4 and J is TRBJ2-2, with D possibly matching TRBD1 (6 bases). CDR3 length equals 14 residues. Trimming shortened V by 6 bases and J by 0 bases, and 8 bases separated the two germline ends. CDR3 nucleotide sequence: TGTGCCAGCAGCCAGGGGTCGAACACCGGGGAGCTGTTTTTT. Its translation: CASSQGSNTGELFF.

V usage is TRBV28 and J usage is TRBJ2-3, with D hard to call. CDR1 MDHEN and CDR2 SYDVKM come from the germline V gene. CDR3 length: 14 residues. V was pared by 8 bases and J by 8 bases, with 20 bases between. The CDR3 bases are TGTGCCAGCCAAAGCCCGTACCTCGCCCTTACGCAGTATTTT. Translating it yields CASQSPYLALTQYF.

This clonotype was counted a few times. The CDR3 here is CSAPGTSSYEQYF. Written as DNA, the CDR3 is TGCAGTGCTCCCGGGACTAGCTCCTACGAGCAGTACTTC. This chain links TRBV20-1 with TRBJ2-7; 8 nucleotides align to TRBD2. Trimming took 5 bases from V and 0 from J; bases not matched to a gene: 3. CDR3 length: 13 amino acids. CDR1 and CDR2 (germline): DFQATT, SNEGSKA (reference sequence).

This clonotype came up a few times. V is TRBV7-2 and J is TRBJ2-1; 8 bases are shared with TRBD2. This CDR3 has 13 amino acids. Germline assignment: CDR1 SGHTA and CDR2 FQGNSA. With V trimmed by 1 base and J by 16 bases, 9 bases remained unmatched. DNA for the CDR3: TGTGCCAGCAGCTTAGGGCTAGCGGGTGACAATTTCTTC. It yields the protein CASSLGLAGDNFF.

This clonotype was seen only a few times. V and J are TRBV5-1 and TRBJ2-7, with TRBD1 matching 11 bases. The CDR3 covers 16 residues. With 3 bases clipped from V and 3 bases from J, the junction kept 8 bases outside the gene matches. Germline V gene lookup returns CDR1 SGHRS and CDR2 YFSETQ. CDR3 residues: CASSWGPGTGGYEQYF. DNA of the CDR3: TGCGCCAGCAGCTGGGGACCCGGGACAGGGGGCTACGAGCAGTACTTC.

The chain carries TRBV12-3 or TRBV12-4 and TRBJ2-5; D is ambiguous. V lost 2 bases and J 4 bases, leaving 8 bases between the germline ends. CDR3 length: 13 residues. This CDR3 reads CASSLKRGETQYF. In nucleotides, the CDR3 is TGTGCCAGCAGTTTAAAACGCGGAGAGACCCAGTACTTC.

At least ten counts were recorded for this clonotype. This chain links TRBV7-2 with TRBJ2-1, with TRBD1 matching over 9 bases. Trimming at V came to 0 bases and at J to 5 bases, leaving 5 bases not matched to a gene. The CDR3 length is 16 residues. Germline CDR1 is SGHTA and CDR2 is FQGNSA. The CDR3 region is CASSLAGTGFDNEQFF. The CDR3 DNA reads as TGTGCCAGCAGCTTAGCGGGGACAGGGTTCGACAATGAGCAGTTCTTC.

This clonotype showed up many times. The chain links TRBV11-2 to TRBJ2-2; 9 nucleotides align to TRBD2. Germline CDR1 SGHAT, CDR2 FQNNGV. J lost 9 bases, V lost 0 bases, and 2 bases had no gene match. This CDR3 spans 14 amino acids. The DNA of the CDR3 is TGTGCCAGCAGCTTAGATCCTAGCGGGAGGGAGCTGTTTTTT. Translation: CASSLDPSGRELFF.

The table lists this clonotype with a few counts. The chain recombines TRBV7-2 with TRBJ2-2, with D unresolved. The length of the CDR3 is 15 residues. Germline V gene data show CDR1 as SGHTA and CDR2 as FQGNSA. V lost 7 bases and J 7 bases, leaving 19 bases between the germline ends. The CDR3 loop reads CASTSTASVNGELFF. The CDR3 nucleotides are TGTGCCAGCACTTCTACGGCATCCGTGAACGGGGAGCTGTTTTTT.

This clonotype was seen many times. V gene TRBV7-8 combines with J gene TRBJ2-3; 7 bases are shared with TRBD2. CDR1 is SGHVS and CDR2 is FQNEAQ in the germline V gene. V was pared by 0 bases and J by 4 bases, with 13 bases of the junction left unmatched. The CDR3 extends over 18 amino acids. The CDR3 nucleotides are TGTGCCAGCAGCTTAGCGCGCGGTGTCCGAGGGAGGGCAGATACGCAGTATTTT. Translated, it gives CASSLARGVRGRADTQYF.

The sample holds a few counts of this clonotype. The chain couples TRBV3-1 to TRBJ2-2; D not certain. This CDR3 has 13 amino acids. V gave up 2 bases and J gave up 5 bases, with 6 bases separating them. Germline assignment: CDR1 LGHDT and CDR2 YNNKEL (reference sequence). The CDR3 loop is CASSQRSTGELFF. CDR3 coding DNA: TGTGCCAGCAGCCAAAGGAGTACCGGGGAGCTGTTTTTT.

This chain links TRBV2 with TRBJ2-1, with 7 bases fitting TRBD2. CDR1 is SNHLY and CDR2 is FYNNEI in the germline V gene. The J segment lost 3 bases and the V segment lost 4 bases, leaving 3 bases of the junction unmatched. The CDR3 has 14 residues. In nucleotides, the CDR3 is TGTGCCAGCAGTGCGAAGCGGGGCTACAATGAGCAGTTCTTC. This sequence encodes CASSAKRGYNEQFF. Looking up the rest from reference TRBV2 and TRBJ2-1 gives the full variable domain: EPEVTQTPSHQVTQMGQEVILRCVPISNHLYFYWYRQILGQKVEFLVSFYNNEISEKSEIFDDQFSVERPDGSNFTLKIRSTKLEDSAMYFCASSAKRGYNEQFFGPGTRLTVL.

This clonotype was recorded many times. The CDR3 sequence is CASSPTAGGRTTDTQYF. CDR3 sequence (DNA): TGCGCCAGCAGCCCGACAGCGGGAGGCCGAACCACAGATACGCAGTATTTT. This chain connects TRBV5-1 to TRBJ2-3; 9 bases fit TRBD2. Germline CDR1 reads SGHRS; CDR2 reads YFSETQ. The J segment lost 2 bases and the V segment lost 4 bases, leaving 11 bases of the junction unmatched. The CDR3 has 17 amino acids. The entire variable domain, with the rest obtained from reference TRBV5-1 and TRBJ2-3, is as follows: KAGVTQTPRYLIKTRGQQVTLSCSPISGHRSVSWYQQTPGQGLQFLFEYFSETQRNKGNFPGRFSGRQFSNSRSEMNVSTLELGDSALYLCASSPTAGGRTTDTQYFGPGTRLTVL.